The clone carrying this T cell receptor beta chain has more than one count but fewer than ten. What it binds is not known. This specimen comes from a study of early T cells in non-severe SARS-CoV-2 infection. The CDR3 runs 13 residues. Per the germline V gene, CDR1 is SGHTS and CDR2 is YDEGEE. J lost 6 bases, V lost 5 bases, and 7 bases had no gene match. In the library, individual cDNA molecules carried attached unique molecular identifiers. One entry per CDR3 protein, called by TCRdb with MiXCR from the 5' RACE reads. This sample yields about 64,000 distinct CDR3 sequences, of which 11% are seen a single time; just under 3% belongs to the top ten. Study results and limitations: VDJdb matching, biased toward anti-spike CD8 responses, missed private and CD4 specificities.

The clonotype comes from an adult who was a healthcare worker with PCR-confirmed SARS-CoV-2 infection or an uninfected control (not recorded which). The specimen was whole blood, collected at baseline. V is TRBV5-8 and J is TRBJ2-7; TRBD1 aligns across 8 bases. The CDR3 coding sequence is TGTGCCAGCAGAGAGACAGGGACAGGCGAGCAGTACTTC. Its protein product is CASRETGTGEQYF.